These 5 T cell receptor beta chains originate from one sample sequenced in a study of control samples from healthy donors and cancer patients. The data were produced by immunoSEQ multiplex PCR, yet TCRdb's version contains in-frame clones alone and is incomplete. The profile shows 60,000 to 75,000 clones, 85% of them singletons. The sequencing input was blood. These receptors came from a man aged 40-49 years in good health.

This chain connects TRBV3-1 (or the pseudogene TRBV3-2) to TRBJ1-3; D gene uncertain. The length of the CDR3 is 12 residues. V dropped 1 base and J dropped 4 bases, with 2 bases sitting between them. The germline V gene encodes CDR1 LGHDT and CDR2 YNNKEL (reference sequence). The CDR3 sequence is CASSQGGNTIYF. As DNA, the CDR3 is TGTGCCAGCAGCCAAGGGGGAAACACCATATATTTT.

This clone was observed a single time. The chain couples TRBV19 to TRBJ1-1; D call uncertain. The V end lost 7 bases, the J end lost 4 bases, and 16 bases lay between the germline ends. Germline CDR1 LNHDA, CDR2 SQIVND (reference sequence). This CDR3 comprises 14 residues. In DNA form, the CDR3 reads TGTGCCAGTACCCTCTCAGGCATTAGCACTGAAGCTTTCTTT. Translated: CASTLSGISTEAFF.

The V call is TRBV25-1, the J call TRBJ1-6, with a tentative D call TRBD1 (6 bases). The CDR3 extends over 13 amino acids. The V gene's germline CDR1 is MGHDK and CDR2 SYGVNS. V lost 7 bases and J 9 bases, leaving 13 bases between the germline ends. This CDR3 is CASTTGSGSPLHF. The DNA for the CDR3 is TGTGCCAGCACTACAGGGTCGGGTTCACCCCTCCACTTT.

This chain uses TRBV5-6 with TRBJ1-2, with 7 bases that match TRBD1. The CDR3 has 13 amino acids. From germline, CDR1 is SGHDT and CDR2 YYEEEE. V lost 4 bases to trimming and J lost 4 bases; unmatched junction nucleotides: 4. CDR3 region: CASSQGGSYGYTF. CDR3 DNA: TGTGCCAGCAGCCAGGGGGGGAGCTATGGCTACACCTTC.

On this clone itself: An end of the junction differs from the germline gene, which may be a read error. The V gene is TRBV14, the J gene TRBJ2-7; TRBD1 aligns across 9 bases. Germline V gives CDR1 SGHDN, CDR2 FVKESK. This CDR3 has 12 amino acids. The CDR3 nucleotides are TGTGCCAGCAGCCGCCGTCGGGACAGGGTCTTCTTC. It specifies CASSRRRDRVFF.